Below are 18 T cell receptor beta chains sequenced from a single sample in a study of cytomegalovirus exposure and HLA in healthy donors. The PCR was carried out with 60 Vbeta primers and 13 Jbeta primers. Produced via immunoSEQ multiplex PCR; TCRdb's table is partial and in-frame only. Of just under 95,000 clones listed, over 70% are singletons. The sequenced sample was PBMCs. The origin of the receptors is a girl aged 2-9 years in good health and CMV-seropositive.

CDR3 protein: CASSVRASSSGANVLTF. The CDR3 region has the DNA TGCGCCAGCAGTGTCAGGGCATCGAGCTCTGGGGCCAACGTCCTGACTTTC. This chain links TRBV5-1 with TRBJ2-6, with D perhaps matching TRBD1 (5 bases). Looked up from germline, CDR1 is SGHRS and CDR2 is YFSETQ. The V gene lost 5 bases and the J gene lost 0 bases, with 15 bases spanning the gap. The CDR3 is 17 residues long.

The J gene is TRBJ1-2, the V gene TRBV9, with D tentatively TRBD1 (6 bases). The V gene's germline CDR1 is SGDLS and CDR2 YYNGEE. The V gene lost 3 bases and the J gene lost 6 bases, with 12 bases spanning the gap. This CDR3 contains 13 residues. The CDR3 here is CASSEGGFDGYTF. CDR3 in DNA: TGTGCCAGCAGCGAGGGGGGGTTTGATGGCTACACCTTC.

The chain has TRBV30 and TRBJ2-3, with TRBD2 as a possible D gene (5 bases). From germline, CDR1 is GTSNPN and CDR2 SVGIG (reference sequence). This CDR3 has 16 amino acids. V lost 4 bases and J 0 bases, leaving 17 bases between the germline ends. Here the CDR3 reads CAWKGGGETSTDTQYF. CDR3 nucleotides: TGTGCCTGGAAAGGAGGTGGGGAAACTAGCACAGATACGCAGTATTTT.

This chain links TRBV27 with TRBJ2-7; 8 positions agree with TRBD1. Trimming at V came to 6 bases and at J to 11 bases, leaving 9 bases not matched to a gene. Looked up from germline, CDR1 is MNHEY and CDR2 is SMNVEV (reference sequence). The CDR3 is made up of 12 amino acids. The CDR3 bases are TGTGCCAGCAGAGACCTCCCGGACAGGGAGTACTTC. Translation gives CASRDLPDREYF.

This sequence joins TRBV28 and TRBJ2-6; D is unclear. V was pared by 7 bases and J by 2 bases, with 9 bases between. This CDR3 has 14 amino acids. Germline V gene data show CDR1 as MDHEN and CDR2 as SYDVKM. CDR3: CASTPSAGANVLTF. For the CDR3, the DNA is TGTGCCAGCACCCCGTCAGCTGGGGCCAACGTCCTGACTTTC.

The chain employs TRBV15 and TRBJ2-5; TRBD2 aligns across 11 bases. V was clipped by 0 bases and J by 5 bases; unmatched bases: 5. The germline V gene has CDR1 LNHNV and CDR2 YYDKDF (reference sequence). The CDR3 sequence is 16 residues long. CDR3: CATSRDLAGGVETQYF. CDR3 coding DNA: TGTGCCACCAGCAGAGATCTAGCGGGAGGAGTGGAGACCCAGTACTTC.

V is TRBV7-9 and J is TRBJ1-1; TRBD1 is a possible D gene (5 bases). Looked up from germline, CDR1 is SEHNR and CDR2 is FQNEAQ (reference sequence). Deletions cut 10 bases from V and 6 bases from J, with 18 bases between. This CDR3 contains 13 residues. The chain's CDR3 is CATLGLPSAEAFF. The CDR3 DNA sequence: TGTGCCACCCTGGGACTGCCGTCAGCTGAAGCTTTCTTT.

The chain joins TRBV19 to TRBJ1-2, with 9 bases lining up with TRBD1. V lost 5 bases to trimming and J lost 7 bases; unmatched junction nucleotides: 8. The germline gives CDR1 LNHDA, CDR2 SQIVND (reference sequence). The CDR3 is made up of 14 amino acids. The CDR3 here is CASSHPGQGSGYTF. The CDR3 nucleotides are TGTGCCAGTAGTCATCCGGGACAGGGCTCTGGCTACACCTTC.

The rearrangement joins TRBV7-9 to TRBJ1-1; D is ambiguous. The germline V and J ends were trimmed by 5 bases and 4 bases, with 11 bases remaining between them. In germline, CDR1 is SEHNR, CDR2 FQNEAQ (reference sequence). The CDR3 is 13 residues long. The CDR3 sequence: CASSPGVGTEAFF. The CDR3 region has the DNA TGTGCCAGCAGCCCCGGAGTAGGCACTGAAGCTTTCTTT.

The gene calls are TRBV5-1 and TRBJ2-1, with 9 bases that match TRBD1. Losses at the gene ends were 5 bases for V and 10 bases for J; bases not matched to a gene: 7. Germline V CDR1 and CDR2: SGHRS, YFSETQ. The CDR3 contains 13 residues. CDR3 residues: CASRPGTGMEQFF. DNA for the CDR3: TGCGCCAGCAGGCCCGGGACAGGGATGGAGCAGTTCTTC.

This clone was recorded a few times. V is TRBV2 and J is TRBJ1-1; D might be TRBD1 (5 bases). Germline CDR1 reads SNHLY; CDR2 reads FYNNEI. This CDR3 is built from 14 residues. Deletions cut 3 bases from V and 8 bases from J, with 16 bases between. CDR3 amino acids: CASSESPSRGEAFF. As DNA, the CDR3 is TGTGCCAGCAGTGAGTCGCCGAGTAGGGGAGAAGCTTTCTTT.

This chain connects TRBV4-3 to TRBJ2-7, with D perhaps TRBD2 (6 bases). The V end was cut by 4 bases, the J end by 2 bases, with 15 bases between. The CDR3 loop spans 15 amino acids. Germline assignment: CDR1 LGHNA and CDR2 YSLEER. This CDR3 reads CASSPSGTAPYEQYF. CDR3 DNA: TGCGCCAGCAGCCCATCCGGGACTGCCCCCTACGAGCAGTACTTC.

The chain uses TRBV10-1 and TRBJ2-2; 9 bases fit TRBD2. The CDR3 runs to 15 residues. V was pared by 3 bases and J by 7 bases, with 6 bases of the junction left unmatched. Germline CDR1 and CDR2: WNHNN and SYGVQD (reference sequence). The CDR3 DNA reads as TGCGCCAGCAGTGAACGGCGGGAGGGTTTCGGGGAGCTGTTTTTT. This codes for CASSERREGFGELFF.

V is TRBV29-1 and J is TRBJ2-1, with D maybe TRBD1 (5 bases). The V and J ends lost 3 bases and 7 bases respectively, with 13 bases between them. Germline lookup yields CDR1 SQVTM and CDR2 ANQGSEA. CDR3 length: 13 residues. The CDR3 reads CSVEFKGPNEQFF. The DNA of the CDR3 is TGCAGCGTTGAGTTTAAGGGGCCGAATGAGCAGTTCTTC.

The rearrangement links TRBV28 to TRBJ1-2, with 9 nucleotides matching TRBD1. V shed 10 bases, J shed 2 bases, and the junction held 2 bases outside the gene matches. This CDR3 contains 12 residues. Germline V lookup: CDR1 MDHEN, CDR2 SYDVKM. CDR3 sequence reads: CATTGGNYGYTF. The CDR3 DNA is TGTGCCACCACAGGGGGCAACTATGGCTACACCTTC.

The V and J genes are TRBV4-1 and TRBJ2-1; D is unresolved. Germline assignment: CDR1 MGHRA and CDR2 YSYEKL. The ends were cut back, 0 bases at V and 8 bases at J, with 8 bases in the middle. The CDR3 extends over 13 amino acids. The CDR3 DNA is TGCGCCAGCAGCCAAGAGGTTCGGGATGAGCAGTTCTTC. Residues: CASSQEVRDEQFF.

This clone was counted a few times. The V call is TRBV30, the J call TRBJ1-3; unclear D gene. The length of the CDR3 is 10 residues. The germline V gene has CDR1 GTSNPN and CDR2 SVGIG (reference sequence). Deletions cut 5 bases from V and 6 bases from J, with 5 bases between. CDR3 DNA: TGTGCCTGGGGAGAAAACACCATATATTTT. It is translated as CAWGENTIYF.

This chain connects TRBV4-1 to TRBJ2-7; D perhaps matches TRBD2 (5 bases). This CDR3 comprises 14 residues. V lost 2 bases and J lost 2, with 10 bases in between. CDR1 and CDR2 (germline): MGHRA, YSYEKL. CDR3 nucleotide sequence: TGCGCCAGCAGCCAATGGCCACTAGCCTACGAGCAGTACTTC. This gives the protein CASSQWPLAYEQYF.